The 2 T cell receptor beta chains presented below share a single source sample, sequenced in a study of post-analysis software for immune sequencing data. Study-level findings and limits: Included in a set of five TRBV segments more frequent in patients than controls were TRBV5-6, TRBV5-1 and TRBV20-1.

Their target antigens are unknown. cDNA libraries of TCR beta carried unique molecular identifiers. TCRdb independently ran MiXCR on the PCR reads; one entry per CDR3 protein. The table shows around 400,000 distinct CDR3 sequences, with 30% to 40% occurring only once. Sequencing was performed on blood. The receptors here all came from a girl aged 2-10 years with multiple sclerosis.

Many counts were recorded for this clonotype. The V and J genes are TRBV4-1 and TRBJ1-2, with D tentatively TRBD1 (5 bases). Germline lookup yields CDR1 MGHRA and CDR2 YSYEKL. The CDR3 consists of 14 residues. With 0 bases removed from V and 7 bases from J, the gap between germline ends came to 12 bases. The DNA for the CDR3 is TGCGCCAGCAGCCAAGACCGAGGGGAGACTGGCTACACCTTC. Translation gives CASSQDRGETGYTF.

This clonotype was counted only a few times. The chain has TRBV9 and TRBJ2-7; tentatively, D is TRBD1 or TRBD2 (5 bases each). Trimming removed 0 bases at V and 7 bases at J, with 20 bases between. CDR3 size: 16 residues. CDR1 is SGDLS and CDR2 is YYNGEE in the germline V gene. This CDR3 is CASSVAGGSTTGEQYF. DNA for the CDR3: TGTGCCAGCAGCGTAGCTGGGGGTTCTACTACGGGGGAGCAGTACTTC.